Below, one T cell receptor beta chain is given with its context. What it binds is not known. TCRdb ran MiXCR on the reads and lists one entry per CDR3 protein. Here the sample spans about 920,000 distinct CDR3 sequences, around 30% being singletons. The entry originates in a study of T cell repertoires in cytomegalovirus infection. About the study: Recently identified HLA-C-restricted and well-studied HLA-B-restricted CMV epitopes were used. In public TCR beta signatures, there were indications of both CMV infection and matching HLA type.

Findings of the study overall: HLA-C-restricted CMV clonotypes gave the most frequent clonotype in two of eight donors. Summed frequency of shared TCR beta families picked out CMV carriers who also had the relevant HLA.

V trimming: 2 bases; J trimming: 8 bases; junction bases outside the gene matches: 6. CDR3 length equals 15 residues. The germline V gene has CDR1 SGHTA and CDR2 FQGNSA. The V call is TRBV7-2, the J call TRBJ1-2; TRBD1 agrees at 12 bases. Material: cultured CD8+ T cells from PBMCs, obtained from culture after CMV antigen stimulation. This clonotype was sampled from a human donor in good health (CMV status not recorded). Some clones in this sample may be carry-over from other donors' samples. In DNA form, the CDR3 reads TGTGCCAGCAGCTTACCGGGACAGGGGGCGAGGGGCTACACCTTC. Its protein is CASSLPGQGARGYTF. The entire variable domain, with the rest obtained from reference TRBV7-2 and TRBJ1-2, is as follows: GAGVSQSPSNKVTEKGKDVELRCDPISGHTALYWYRQSLGQGLEFLIYFQGNSAPDKSGLPSDRFSAERTGGSVSTLTIQRTQQEDSAVYLCASSLPGQGARGYTFGSGTRLTVV.